This T cell receptor (beta chain) was captured in a study of blood T cell repertoires in COVID-19. The table came from immunoSEQ multiplex PCR; TCRdb's copy has only in-frame clones and leaves some out. Of approximately 75,000 clones in the sample, roughly 82% were seen once. This CDR3 spans 20 amino acids. Per the germline V gene, CDR1 is LNHDA and CDR2 is SQIVND (reference sequence). Deletions cut 3 bases from V and 0 bases from J, with 24 bases between. The chain couples TRBV19 to TRBJ1-3; unclear D gene. The source material was peripheral blood. The receptor was derived from a woman aged 80 or over with active or convalescent COVID-19. The CDR3 spells CASSIKMGWADYYSGNTIYF. The CDR3 nucleotides read TGTGCCAGTAGTATTAAGATGGGGTGGGCCGACTACTACTCTGGAAACACCATATATTTT.